The entry below describes one T cell receptor beta chain. What it binds is not known. This sample stems from a study of CD8 T cells in ankylosing spondylitis. Whole-study findings and limits: CD8+ disease-linked clones were present at relatively low frequencies in blood. Within ankylosing spondylitis blood, a TCR beta motif made up of eight or nine highly homologous variants appeared to be characteristic.

After removal of 2 bases from V and 5 bases from J, the junction contained 1 base not matched to a gene. Germline V CDR1 and CDR2: KGHDR, SFDVKD. CDR3 length equals 15 residues. Preparation of TCR beta libraries was done by quantitative 5'-RACE with molecular barcodes. In TCRdb, the 5' RACE reads were re-called with MiXCR into one record per CDR3 protein. The table shows about 800,000 distinct CDR3 sequences, with 10% to 15% occurring only once. This chain uses TRBV24-1 with TRBJ2-5; 13 nucleotides align to TRBD2. Material for sequencing was blood, either unsorted or a sorted T cell fraction (not recorded which). This receptor was taken from a male donor with ankylosing spondylitis. This chain's CDR3 is CATSDWTSGGETQYF. Here the CDR3 DNA reads TGTGCCACCAGTGATTGGACTAGCGGGGGTGAGACCCAGTACTTC.